The 32 T cell receptor beta chains reported below all come from one sample, sequenced in a study of cytomegalovirus exposure and HLA in healthy donors. Primers: 60 Vbeta forward and 13 Jbeta reverse. Assay: immunoSEQ multiplex PCR; the TCRdb copy retains only in-frame clones and omits some. The table records roughly 130,000 clones, about 81% of them present only once. The specimen sequenced was PBMCs. These receptors all stem from a middle-aged woman in good health and CMV-seropositive.

The V and J genes are TRBV5-6 and TRBJ2-5; a possible D gene is TRBD1 (7 bases). The J call may be wrong; the DNA end is better matched by TRBJ2-7. Germline CDR1 SGHDT, CDR2 YYEEEE. The CDR3 is 15 amino acids. CDR3 protein: CASSLRPGGNYEQYF. The CDR3 DNA reads TGTGCCAGCAGCTTGAGGCCAGGGGGGAACTACGAGCAGTACTTC.

This rearrangement joins TRBV7-9 to TRBJ2-1, with 8 bases aligning to TRBD2. Germline assignment: CDR1 SEHNR and CDR2 FQNEAQ (reference sequence). Trimming cost V 3 bases and J 2 bases; bases outside gene matches: 3. The CDR3 runs to 15 residues. CDR3 coding DNA: TGTGCCAGCAGCTTTCCGGGACTAGCCTACAATGAGCAGTTCTTC. Translating gives CASSFPGLAYNEQFF.

The chain recombines TRBV29-1 with TRBJ2-5; D is ambiguous. The CDR3 loop spans 13 amino acids. CDR1 is SQVTM and CDR2 is ANQGSEA in the germline V gene. The V gene lost 4 bases and the J gene lost 4 bases, with 13 bases spanning the gap. Here the CDR3 reads CSVVSPTSETQYF. The CDR3 nucleotides read TGCAGCGTTGTCTCGCCCACTTCAGAGACCCAGTACTTC.

The rearrangement uses TRBV5-1 and TRBJ2-2; a weak D match, TRBD1 (6 bases). This CDR3 has 14 amino acids. The ends were cut back, 0 bases at V and 9 bases at J, with 12 bases in the middle. Germline V lookup: CDR1 SGHRS, CDR2 YFSETQ. Here the CDR3 DNA reads TGCGCCAGCAGCTTGGGGCAGGGGACCCGGGAGCTGTTTTTT. It specifies CASSLGQGTRELFF.

This chain links TRBV7-2 with TRBJ2-1; 9 nucleotides match TRBD2. Trimming at V came to 3 bases and at J to 8 bases, leaving 8 bases not matched to a gene. From germline, CDR1 is SGHTA and CDR2 FQGNSA. The CDR3 runs to 15 residues. CDR3 nucleotide sequence: TGTGCCAGCAGCTTGGGGCGGGAGGGCGGGGATGAGCAGTTCTTC. It translates to CASSLGREGGDEQFF.

The chain employs TRBV6-6 and TRBJ2-3; no definite D call. V lost 6 bases, J lost 0 bases, and 10 bases lay in between. Germline assignment: CDR1 MNHNY and CDR2 SVGAGI (reference sequence). This CDR3 contains 14 residues. CDR3 in amino acids: CASSPTSSTDTQYF. Here the CDR3 DNA reads TGTGCCAGCAGCCCAACTTCTAGCACAGATACGCAGTATTTT.

The chain is built from TRBV27 and TRBJ2-7, with 7 bases aligning to TRBD2. Germline loops: CDR1 MNHEY, CDR2 SMNVEV (reference sequence). The CDR3 length is 15 residues. Trimming removed 7 bases from V and 3 bases from J; junction bases left unmatched: 12. The CDR3 loop reads CASKLGLAELYEQYF. In DNA, the CDR3 is TGTGCCAGCAAGCTCGGGCTAGCGGAACTCTACGAGCAGTACTTC.

The V and J genes are TRBV23-1 and TRBJ1-3; D might be TRBD1 (6 bases). TRBV23-1 falls under the ORF class, with uncertain function. V lost 8 bases and J lost 0, with 17 bases in between. This CDR3 comprises 16 residues. In DNA, the CDR3 is TGCGCCAGCGGATGTTCCCGGGGGGCCTCTGGAAACACCATATATTTT. Protein product: CASGCSRGASGNTIYF.

The gene calls are TRBV7-3 and TRBJ2-1; no reliable D call. V shed 1 base and J shed 4 bases, with 14 bases lying between them. The germline V gene encodes CDR1 SGHTA and CDR2 FQGTGA. This CDR3 spans 16 amino acids. The CDR3 DNA reads TGTGCCAGCAGCTTAAGCCTAGGCAGAGGTTACAATGAGCAGTTCTTC. It specifies CASSLSLGRGYNEQFF. The variable domain in full, completed from reference TRBV7-3 and TRBJ2-1, reads GAGVSQTPSNKVTEKGKYVELRCDPISGHTALYWYRQSLGQGPEFLIYFQGTGAADDSGLPNDRFFAVRPEGSVSTLKIQRTERGDSAVYLCASSLSLGRGYNEQFFGPGTRLTVL.

J is TRBJ1-1 and V is TRBV7-2; perhaps TRBD1 as D (6 bases). This CDR3 contains 13 residues. V lost 5 bases, J lost 5 bases, and 12 bases lay in between. CDR1 SGHTA and CDR2 FQGNSA come from the germline V gene. This CDR3 is CASSRGTLTEAFF. The DNA for the CDR3 is TGTGCCAGCAGCCGAGGGACACTTACTGAAGCTTTCTTT.

The rearrangement links TRBV7-9 to TRBJ2-7, with TRBD1 matching over 7 bases. Germline-derived CDR1 and CDR2 are SEHNR and FQNEAQ (reference sequence). The CDR3 sequence is 13 residues long. The J segment lost 4 bases and the V segment lost 5 bases, leaving 5 bases of the junction unmatched. The CDR3 here is CASSALTGYEQYF. The CDR3 region has the DNA TGTGCCAGCAGCGCCTTGACAGGGTACGAGCAGTACTTC.

The CDR3 region is CASSLDGGGIRAEAFF. As DNA, the CDR3 is TGCGCCAGCAGCTTGGACGGGGGGGGGATTAGGGCTGAAGCTTTCTTT. The chain uses TRBV5-1 and TRBJ1-1; weak D call: TRBD1 (5 bases). Trimming cost V 0 bases and J 6 bases, with 18 bases left between them. Germline V gene lookup returns CDR1 SGHRS and CDR2 YFSETQ. This CDR3 comprises 16 residues.

In this sample, this clone turned up a few times. This chain uses TRBV25-1 with TRBJ1-5; perhaps TRBD1 as D (6 bases). Germline lookup yields CDR1 MGHDK and CDR2 SYGVNS. Trimming shortened V by 6 bases and J by 6 bases, and 9 bases separated the two germline ends. The CDR3 is 12 residues long. The CDR3 region is CASRQGLQPQHF. The CDR3 DNA reads as TGTGCCAGCAGACAGGGCCTTCAGCCCCAGCATTTT.

The rearrangement links TRBV6-5 to TRBJ2-2; 11 positions agree with TRBD1. V shed 3 bases, J shed 7 bases, and the junction held 7 bases outside the gene matches. CDR1 and CDR2 (germline): MNHEY, SVGAGI. CDR3 length: 16 residues. Written as DNA, the CDR3 is TGTGCCAGCAGTTATTCCGGGACAGGGGGAGTCGGGGAGCTGTTTTTT. Protein product: CASSYSGTGGVGELFF.

V usage is TRBV19 and J usage is TRBJ1-1; D gene uncertain. Trimming took 1 base from V and 4 from J, leaving 7 bases between them. Germline V gene sequence: CDR1 LNHDA, CDR2 SQIVND (reference sequence). The CDR3 contains 13 residues. The CDR3 DNA reads as TGTGCCAGTAGTATAGCGAGGAGCACTGAAGCTTTCTTT. Translated: CASSIARSTEAFF. The full variable domain, in which reference TRBV19 and TRBJ1-1 provide the parts outside the CDR3, is DGGITQSPKYLFRKEGQNVTLSCEQNLNHDAMYWYRQDPGQGLRLIYYSQIVNDFQKGDIAEGYSVSREKKESFPLTVTSAQKNPTAFYLCASSIARSTEAFFGQGTRLTVV.

V and J are TRBV6-6 and TRBJ1-2; tentatively, D is TRBD1 (5 bases). Germline assignment: CDR1 MNHNY and CDR2 SVGAGI (reference sequence). Deletions cut 8 bases from V and 5 bases from J, with 15 bases between. This CDR3 comprises 13 residues. The CDR3 sequence is CASLWTLEYGYTF. The CDR3 coding sequence is TGTGCCAGCCTTTGGACACTTGAATATGGCTACACCTTC.

V usage is TRBV5-1 and J usage is TRBJ2-3; 9 bases map to TRBD1. Germline V gene lookup returns CDR1 SGHRS and CDR2 YFSETQ. The CDR3 has 16 amino acids. The J segment lost 2 bases and the V segment lost 4 bases, leaving 8 bases of the junction unmatched. Written as DNA, the CDR3 is TGCGCCAGCAGCGCCGGGACAGGGAGTGTCACAGATACGCAGTATTTT. This encodes CASSAGTGSVTDTQYF.

The count of this clone is one. The chain couples TRBV9 to TRBJ2-3, with 8 bases fitting TRBD2. Germline lookup yields CDR1 SGDLS and CDR2 YYNGEE. This CDR3 contains 14 residues. The junction had 6 bases not matched to a gene; V was cut back by 7 bases and J by 2 bases. The CDR3 region has the DNA TGTGCCAGCTGCCGGGGGGGCGCCACAGATACGCAGTATTTT. It encodes CASCRGGATDTQYF.

CDR3 amino acids: CASSDLAGDYEQYF. CDR3 in DNA: TGTGCCAGCAGTGATTTAGCGGGAGACTACGAGCAGTACTTC. The rearrangement uses TRBV2 and TRBJ2-7, with 9 bases identical to TRBD2. Germline values: CDR1 SNHLY, CDR2 FYNNEI. The CDR3 runs 14 residues. V dropped 3 bases and J dropped 3; count of bases not matched to a gene: 3.

J is TRBJ2-5 and V is TRBV9, with unresolved D. V was cut by 3 bases and J by 2 bases, with 14 bases left in between. The CDR3 is 15 amino acids. From germline, CDR1 is SGDLS and CDR2 YYNGEE. The CDR3 nucleotides read TGTGCCAGCAGCGGACCCCAACCGAGGCAAGAGACCCAGTACTTC. Encoded protein: CASSGPQPRQETQYF. The variable domain in full, completed from reference TRBV9 and TRBJ2-5, reads DSGVTQTPKHLITATGQRVTLRCSPRSGDLSVYWYQQSLDQGLQFLIQYYNGEERAKGNILERFSAQQFPDLHSELNLSSLELGDSALYFCASSGPQPRQETQYFGPGTRLLVL.

This chain uses TRBV9 with TRBJ1-1; 9 bases agree with TRBD1. From germline, CDR1 is SGDLS and CDR2 YYNGEE. Trimming took 0 bases from V and 5 from J; bases not matched to a gene: 8. This CDR3 has 16 amino acids. The CDR3 nucleotides read TGTGCCAGCAGCGTAGTGGGGGGGGACAGGGTTACTGAAGCTTTCTTT. Its protein is CASSVVGGDRVTEAFF.

J is TRBJ2-3 and V is TRBV14, with D unclear. The CDR3 totals 15 residues. Germline V gives CDR1 SGHDN, CDR2 FVKESK. The ends were cut back, 4 bases at V and 5 bases at J, with 16 bases in the middle. For the CDR3, the DNA is TGTGCCAGCAGCCGACCCCATGGGCCTGGAGATACGCAGTATTTT. Protein sequence: CASSRPHGPGDTQYF.

This chain uses TRBV6-4 with TRBJ2-3; 12 bases match TRBD1. The germline gives CDR1 MRHNA, CDR2 SNTAGT. Trimming at V came to 2 bases and at J to 1 base, leaving 7 bases not matched to a gene. CDR3 length: 18 amino acids. DNA of the CDR3: TGTGCCAGCAGTGACGGGACAGGGGGCCAGACGGGCACAGATACGCAGTATTTT. As protein: CASSDGTGGQTGTDTQYF.

This clone has just a few counts. The chain employs TRBV19 and TRBJ1-4; maybe TRBD1 (5 bases). Trimming stripped 8 bases from V and 4 bases from J, with 14 bases between. CDR3 length: 14 residues. CDR1 is LNHDA, CDR2 SQIVND, per germline (reference sequence). CDR3 residues: CASGVAGHNEKLFF. The CDR3 nucleotides read TGTGCCAGTGGCGTGGCAGGGCATAATGAAAAACTGTTTTTT.

V usage is TRBV4-1 and J usage is TRBJ1-2; the D is unclear. V was shortened by 3 bases and J by 4 bases, with 27 bases between the two germline ends. The length of the CDR3 is 19 residues. The germline CDR1 and CDR2 sequences are MGHRA and YSYEKL. For the CDR3, the DNA is TGCGCCAGCAGCCAGAATCCGGGCACGGAGGACTTCTCGGGCTATGGCTACACCTTC. Amino acid sequence: CASSQNPGTEDFSGYGYTF.

Note on this clone: A read error may produce the germline difference seen at one junction end. The V and J genes are TRBV6-5 and TRBJ1-2; D gene ambiguous. Germline values: CDR1 MNHEY, CDR2 SVGAGI. CDR3 length equals 12 residues. The CDR3 loop is CASSPPWEGELF. CDR3 in DNA: TGTGCCAGCAGTCCCCCTTGGGAGGGAGAACTCTTC.

The genes are TRBV5-3 and TRBJ2-7; 12 nucleotides agree with TRBD1. TRBV5-3 qualifies as an ORF whose function is uncertain. The junction had 5 bases not matched to a gene; V was cut back by 4 bases and J by 6 bases. The CDR3 spans 14 residues. For the CDR3, the DNA is TGTGCCAGAAGCGGGCGGGACAGGGGGCGCGAGCAGTACTTC. The encoded protein is CARSGRDRGREQYF.

The rearrangement links TRBV6-5 to TRBJ1-1; maybe TRBD1 (6 bases). Germline V gene sequence: CDR1 MNHEY, CDR2 SVGAGI. This CDR3 is built from 14 residues. The V and J ends lost 6 bases and 4 bases respectively, with 15 bases between them. CDR3 coding DNA: TGTGCCAGCAGCCGCGAGGGGGGGGGCACTGAAGCTTTCTTT. As protein: CASSREGGGTEAFF.

The chain uses TRBV2 and TRBJ1-3, with 7 bases aligning to TRBD1. Germline V lookup: CDR1 SNHLY, CDR2 FYNNEI. J gave up 5 bases and V 2 bases, and 3 bases lay outside the gene matches. This CDR3 has 14 amino acids. The CDR3 loop reads CASSESGGRNTIYF. The CDR3, as DNA: TGTGCCAGCAGTGAATCAGGGGGTCGAAACACCATATATTTT. Combining the CDR3 with reference TRBV2 and TRBJ1-3 gives the whole variable domain EPEVTQTPSHQVTQMGQEVILRCVPISNHLYFYWYRQILGQKVEFLVSFYNNEISEKSEIFDDQFSVERPDGSNFTLKIRSTKLEDSAMYFCASSESGGRNTIYFGEGSWLTVV.

This clone is a singleton in its sample. The chain uses TRBV9 and TRBJ1-3, with D possibly matching TRBD1 (6 bases). Trimming pared 1 base from V and 2 bases from J, leaving 13 bases between. This CDR3 is built from 16 residues. Germline CDR1 SGDLS, CDR2 YYNGEE. Written as DNA, the CDR3 is TGTGCCAGCAGCGTACATGAAAGGGGGACTGGAAACACCATATATTTT. This sequence encodes CASSVHERGTGNTIYF.

The rearrangement uses TRBV6-5 and TRBJ1-6; the D gene is possibly TRBD1 (5 bases). CDR3 length: 12 amino acids. The germline CDR1 and CDR2 sequences are MNHEY and SVGAGI. Deletions cut 9 bases from V and 7 bases from J, with 10 bases between. The CDR3 region has the DNA TGTGCCAGTGGTCAGGGAAATTCACCCCTCCACTTT. Encoded protein: CASGQGNSPLHF.

The V call is TRBV19, the J call TRBJ1-1; 12 bases align to TRBD1. V lost 6 bases and J lost 6; bases outside the gene matches: 8. The CDR3 has 15 residues. Germline-derived CDR1 and CDR2 are LNHDA and SQIVND (reference sequence). The CDR3: CASRGTGGLSSEAFF. The DNA of the CDR3 is TGTGCCAGTAGGGGGACAGGGGGCCTCTCCTCTGAAGCTTTCTTT. Full variable domain (outside the CDR3, taken from reference TRBV19 and TRBJ1-1): DGGITQSPKYLFRKEGQNVTLSCEQNLNHDAMYWYRQDPGQGLRLIYYSQIVNDFQKGDIAEGYSVSREKKESFPLTVTSAQKNPTAFYLCASRGTGGLSSEAFFGQGTRLTVV.